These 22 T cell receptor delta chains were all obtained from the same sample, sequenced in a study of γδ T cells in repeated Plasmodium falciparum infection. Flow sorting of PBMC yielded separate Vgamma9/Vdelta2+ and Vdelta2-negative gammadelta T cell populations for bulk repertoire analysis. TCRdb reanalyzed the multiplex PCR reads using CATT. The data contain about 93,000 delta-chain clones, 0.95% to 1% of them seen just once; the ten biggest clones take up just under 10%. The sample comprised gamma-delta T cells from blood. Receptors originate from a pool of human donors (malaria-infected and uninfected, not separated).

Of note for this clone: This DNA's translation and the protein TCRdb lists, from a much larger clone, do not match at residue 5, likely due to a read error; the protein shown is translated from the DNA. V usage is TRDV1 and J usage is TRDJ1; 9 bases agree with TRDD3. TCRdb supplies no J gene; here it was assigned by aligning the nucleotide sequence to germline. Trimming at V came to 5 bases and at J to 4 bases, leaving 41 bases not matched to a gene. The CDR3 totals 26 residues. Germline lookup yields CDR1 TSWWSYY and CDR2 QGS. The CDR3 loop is CALGKRSFPKTQVLLGECRANDKLIF. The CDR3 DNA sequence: TGTGCTCTTGGGAAACGATCCTTCCCAAAGACCCAAGTGTTACTGGGGGAATGTCGAGCGAACGATAAACTCATCTTT.

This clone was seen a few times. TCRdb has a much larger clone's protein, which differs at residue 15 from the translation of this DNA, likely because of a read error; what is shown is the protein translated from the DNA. The CDR3 sequence is CACDTHVVGDPPYTNKLIF. CDR3 DNA: TGTGCCTGTGACACCCATGTGGTGGGGGATCCCCCGTACACCAATAAACTCATCTTT. The chain has TRDV2 and TRDJ1, with 8 bases matching TRDD3. Because TCRdb records no J gene, it was assigned here through a match of the DNA to germline. This CDR3 has 19 residues. CDR1 and CDR2 from the germline V gene are GEAIGNYY and EKD.

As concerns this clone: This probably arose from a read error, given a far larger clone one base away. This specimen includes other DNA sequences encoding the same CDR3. CDR3 DNA sequence: TGTGCCTGTGACCCTCTACTACAAGGGGCTGGGGGACCCGTTAAACTCATCTTT. It encodes CACDPLLQGAGGPVKLIF. The chain joins TRDV2 to TRDJ1; the match to TRDD3 covers 8 bases. Assignment of the J gene here rests on matching the DNA to germline, because TCRdb gives none. The trim removed 3 bases at V and 7 bases at J, leaving 21 bases unmatched. Germline V lookup: CDR1 GEAIGNYY, CDR2 EKD. This CDR3 has 18 amino acids.

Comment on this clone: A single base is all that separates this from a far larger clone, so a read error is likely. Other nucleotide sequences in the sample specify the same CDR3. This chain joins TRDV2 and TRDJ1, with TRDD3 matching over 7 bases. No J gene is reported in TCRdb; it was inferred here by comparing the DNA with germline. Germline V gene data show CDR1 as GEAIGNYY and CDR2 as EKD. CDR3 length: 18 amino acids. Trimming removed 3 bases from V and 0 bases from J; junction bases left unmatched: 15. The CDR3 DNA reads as TGTGCCTGTGACGCTGTAAGTGCTGGGGGTCTGTACACCGATAAACTCATCTTT. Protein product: CACDAVSAGGLYTDKLIF.

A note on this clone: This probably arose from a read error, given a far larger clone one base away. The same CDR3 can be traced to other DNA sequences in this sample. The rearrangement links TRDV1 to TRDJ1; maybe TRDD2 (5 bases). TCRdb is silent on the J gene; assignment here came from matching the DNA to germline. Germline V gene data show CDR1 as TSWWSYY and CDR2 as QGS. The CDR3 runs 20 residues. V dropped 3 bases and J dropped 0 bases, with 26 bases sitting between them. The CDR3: CALGEPYLVPNRAYTDKLIF. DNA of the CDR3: TGTGCTCTTGGGGAGCCCTACCTCGTCCCAAACAGGGCGTACACCGATAAACTCATCTTT.

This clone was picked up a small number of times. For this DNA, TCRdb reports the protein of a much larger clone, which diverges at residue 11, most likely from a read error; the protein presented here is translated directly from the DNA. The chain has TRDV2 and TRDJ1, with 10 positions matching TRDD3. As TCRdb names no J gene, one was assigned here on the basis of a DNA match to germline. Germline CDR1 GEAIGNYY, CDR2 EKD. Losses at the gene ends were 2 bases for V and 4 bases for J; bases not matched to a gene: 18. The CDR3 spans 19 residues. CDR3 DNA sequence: TGTGCCTGTGACAGAGGGCGTACTGGGGGATGCGATGCGAACGATAAACTCATCTTT. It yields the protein CACDRGRTGGCDANDKLIF.

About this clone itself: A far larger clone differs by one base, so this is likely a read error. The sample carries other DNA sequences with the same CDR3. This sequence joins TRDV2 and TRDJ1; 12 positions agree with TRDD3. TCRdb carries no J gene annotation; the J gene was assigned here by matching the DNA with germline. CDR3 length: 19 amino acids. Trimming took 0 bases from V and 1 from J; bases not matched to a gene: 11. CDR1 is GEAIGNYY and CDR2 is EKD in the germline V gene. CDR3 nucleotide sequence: TGTGCCTGTGACACCTTGCCTCCTGGGGGATACGGAAGCACCGATAAACTCATCTTT. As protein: CACDTLPPGGYGSTDKLIF.

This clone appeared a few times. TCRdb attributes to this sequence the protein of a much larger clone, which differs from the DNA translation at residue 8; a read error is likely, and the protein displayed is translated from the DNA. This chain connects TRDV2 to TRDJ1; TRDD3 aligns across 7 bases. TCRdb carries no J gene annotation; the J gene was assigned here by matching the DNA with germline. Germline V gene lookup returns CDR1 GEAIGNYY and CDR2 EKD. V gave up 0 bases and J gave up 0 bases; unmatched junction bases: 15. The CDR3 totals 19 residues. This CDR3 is CACDTVGRVVGDHTDKLIF. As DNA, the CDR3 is TGTGCCTGTGACACCGTGGGCAGAGTGGTGGGGGACCACACCGATAAACTCATCTTT.

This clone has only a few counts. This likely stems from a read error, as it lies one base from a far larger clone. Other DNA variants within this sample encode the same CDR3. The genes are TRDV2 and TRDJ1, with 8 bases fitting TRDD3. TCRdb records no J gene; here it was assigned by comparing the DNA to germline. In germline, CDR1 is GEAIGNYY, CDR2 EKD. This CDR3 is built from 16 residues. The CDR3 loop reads CACDTGGIRDTDKLIF. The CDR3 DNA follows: TGTGCCTGCGACACCGGAGGGATACGGGACACCGATAAACTCATCTTT.

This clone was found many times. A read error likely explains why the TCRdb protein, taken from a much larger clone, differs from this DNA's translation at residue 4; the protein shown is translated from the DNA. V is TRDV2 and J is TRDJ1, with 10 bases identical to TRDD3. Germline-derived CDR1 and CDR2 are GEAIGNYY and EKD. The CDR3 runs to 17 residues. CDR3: CACNTVGGYADPDKLIF. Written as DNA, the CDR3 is TGTGCCTGTAACACCGTAGGGGGATACGCGGATCCCGATAAACTCATCTTT.

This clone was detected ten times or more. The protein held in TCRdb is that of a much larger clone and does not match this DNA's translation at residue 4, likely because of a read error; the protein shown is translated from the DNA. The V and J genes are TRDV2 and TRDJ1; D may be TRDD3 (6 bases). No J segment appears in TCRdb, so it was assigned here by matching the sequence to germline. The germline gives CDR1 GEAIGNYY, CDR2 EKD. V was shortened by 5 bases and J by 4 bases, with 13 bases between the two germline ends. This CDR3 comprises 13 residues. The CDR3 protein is CACGSVLGDKLIF. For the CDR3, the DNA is TGTGCCTGTGGCTCGGTACTGGGCGATAAACTCATCTTT.

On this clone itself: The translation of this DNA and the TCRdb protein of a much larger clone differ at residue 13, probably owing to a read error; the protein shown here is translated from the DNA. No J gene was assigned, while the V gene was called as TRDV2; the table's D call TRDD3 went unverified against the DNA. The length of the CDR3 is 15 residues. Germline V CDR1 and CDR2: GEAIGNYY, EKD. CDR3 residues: CACDTVGGSKDKRIF. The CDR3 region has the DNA TGTGCCTGTGACACCGTGGGGGGATCTAAAGATAAACGCATCTTT.

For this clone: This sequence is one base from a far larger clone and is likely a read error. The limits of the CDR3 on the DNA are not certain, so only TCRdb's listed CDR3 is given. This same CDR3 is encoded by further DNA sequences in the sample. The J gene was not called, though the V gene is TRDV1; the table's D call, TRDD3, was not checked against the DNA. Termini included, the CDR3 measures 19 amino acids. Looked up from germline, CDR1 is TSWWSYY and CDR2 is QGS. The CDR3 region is CALGEWWGLGAPYTDKLIF.

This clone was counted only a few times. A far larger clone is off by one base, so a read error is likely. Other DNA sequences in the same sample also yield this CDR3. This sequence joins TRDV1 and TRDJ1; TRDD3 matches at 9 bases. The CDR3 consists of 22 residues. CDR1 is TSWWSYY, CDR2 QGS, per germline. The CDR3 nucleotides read TGCGCTCTTGGGGAAGTCCGAACTAAGGCGGGGATACGGACTACTAACACCGATAAACTCATCTTT. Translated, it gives CALGEVRTKAGIRTTNTDKLIF.

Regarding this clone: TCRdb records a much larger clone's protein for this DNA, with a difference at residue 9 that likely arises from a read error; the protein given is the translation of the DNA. The CDR3 reads CACDTGRPGAISDKLIF. The CDR3 DNA reads TGTGCCTGTGACACTGGTCGTCCCGGGGCAATCTCCGATAAACTCATCTTT. The J gene is TRDJ1, the V gene TRDV2, with unresolved D. The J gene, not given by TCRdb, was assigned here from a germline match of the nucleotide sequence. The CDR3 contains 17 residues. CDR1 and CDR2 from the germline V gene are GEAIGNYY and EKD. Between the trimmed V and J ends, which lost 1 base and 3 bases, there was a span of 20 bases.

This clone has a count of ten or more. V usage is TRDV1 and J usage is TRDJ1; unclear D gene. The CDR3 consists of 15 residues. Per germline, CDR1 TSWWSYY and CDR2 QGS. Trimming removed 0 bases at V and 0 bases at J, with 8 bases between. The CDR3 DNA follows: TGTGCTCTTGGGGAACTTTTCGTGGACACCGATAAACTCATCTTT. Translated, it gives CALGELFVDTDKLIF.

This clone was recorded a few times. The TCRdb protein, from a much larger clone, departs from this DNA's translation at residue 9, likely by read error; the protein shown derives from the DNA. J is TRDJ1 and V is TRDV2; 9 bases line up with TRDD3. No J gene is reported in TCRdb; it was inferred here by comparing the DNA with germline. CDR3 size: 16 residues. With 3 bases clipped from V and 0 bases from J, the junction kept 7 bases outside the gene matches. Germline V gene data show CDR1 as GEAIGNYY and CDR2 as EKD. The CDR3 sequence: CACDPGGWPYTDKLIF. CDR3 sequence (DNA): TGTGCCTGTGACCCTGGGGGATGGCCGTACACCGATAAACTCATCTTT.

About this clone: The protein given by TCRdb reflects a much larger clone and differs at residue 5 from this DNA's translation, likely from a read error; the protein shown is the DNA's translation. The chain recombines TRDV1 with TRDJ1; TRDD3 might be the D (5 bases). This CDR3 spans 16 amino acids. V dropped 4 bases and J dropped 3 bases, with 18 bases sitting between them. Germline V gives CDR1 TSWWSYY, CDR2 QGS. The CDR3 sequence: CALGGRARSYADKLIF. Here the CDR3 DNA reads TGTGCTCTTGGGGGACGGGCCCGCTCATACGCCGATAAACTCATCTTT.

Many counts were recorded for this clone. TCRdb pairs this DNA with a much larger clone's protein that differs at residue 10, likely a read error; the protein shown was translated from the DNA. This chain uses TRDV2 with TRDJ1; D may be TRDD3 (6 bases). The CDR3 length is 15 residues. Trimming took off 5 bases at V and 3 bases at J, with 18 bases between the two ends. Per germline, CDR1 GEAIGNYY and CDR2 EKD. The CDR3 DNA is TGTGCCTGTGTGTTAAACTGGGCCTACGCCGATAAACTCATCTTT. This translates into CACVLNWAYADKLIF.

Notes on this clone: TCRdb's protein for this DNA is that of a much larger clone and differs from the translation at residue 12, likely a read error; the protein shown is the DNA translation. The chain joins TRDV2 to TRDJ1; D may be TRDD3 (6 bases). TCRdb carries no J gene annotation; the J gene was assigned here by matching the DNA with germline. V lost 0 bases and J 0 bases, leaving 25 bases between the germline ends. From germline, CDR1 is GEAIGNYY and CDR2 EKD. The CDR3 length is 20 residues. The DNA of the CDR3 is TGTGCCTGTGACACCGAAGACAGGTTGACTGGGAGTCCACACACCGATAAACTCATCTTT. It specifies CACDTEDRLTGSPHTDKLIF.

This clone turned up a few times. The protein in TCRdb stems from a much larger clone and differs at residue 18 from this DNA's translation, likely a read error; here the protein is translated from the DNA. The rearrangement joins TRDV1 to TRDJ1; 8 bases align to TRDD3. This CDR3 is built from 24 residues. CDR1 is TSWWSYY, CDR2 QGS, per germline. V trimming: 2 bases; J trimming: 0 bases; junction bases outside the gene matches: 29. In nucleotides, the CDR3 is TGTGCTCTTGGGGAAAAGAGTCCCCGCCCTCCTCCGTCGCATGGGGATACCAACACCGATAAACTCATCTTT. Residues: CALGEKSPRPPPSHGDTNTDKLIF.

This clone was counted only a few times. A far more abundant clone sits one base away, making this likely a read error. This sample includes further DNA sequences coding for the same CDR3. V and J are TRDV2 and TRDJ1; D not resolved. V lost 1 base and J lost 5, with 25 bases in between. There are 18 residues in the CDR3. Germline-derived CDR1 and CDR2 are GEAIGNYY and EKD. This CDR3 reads CACDTLVPSVALTDKLIF. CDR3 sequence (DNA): TGTGCCTGTGACACTCTCGTTCCCTCGGTTGCACTGACTGATAAACTCATCTTT.